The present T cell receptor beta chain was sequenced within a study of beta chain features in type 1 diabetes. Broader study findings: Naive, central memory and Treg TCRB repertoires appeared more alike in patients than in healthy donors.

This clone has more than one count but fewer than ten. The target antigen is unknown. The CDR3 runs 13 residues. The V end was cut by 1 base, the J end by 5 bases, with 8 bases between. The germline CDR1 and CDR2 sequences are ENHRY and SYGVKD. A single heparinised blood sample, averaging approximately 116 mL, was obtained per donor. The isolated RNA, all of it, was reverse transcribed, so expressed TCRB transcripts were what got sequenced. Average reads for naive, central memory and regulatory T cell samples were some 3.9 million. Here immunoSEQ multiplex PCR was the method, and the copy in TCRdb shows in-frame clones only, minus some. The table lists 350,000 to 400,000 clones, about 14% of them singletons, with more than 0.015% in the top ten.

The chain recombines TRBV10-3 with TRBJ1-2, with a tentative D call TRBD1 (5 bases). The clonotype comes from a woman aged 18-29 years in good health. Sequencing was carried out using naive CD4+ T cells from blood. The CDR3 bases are TGTGCCATCAGTGAGTGGAGGGGATATGGCTACACCTTC. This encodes CAISEWRGYGYTF.